This entry is about one T cell receptor beta chain. The antigen is undetermined. The data were taken from a study of PD-1 blockade in classical Hodgkin lymphoma. General observations from the study: CD4+ but not CD8+ TCR diversity rose significantly by C4D1.

This CDR3 has 15 residues. Looked up from germline, CDR1 is KGHSH and CDR2 is LQKENI. Trimming shortened V by 4 bases and J by 0 bases, and 11 bases separated the two germline ends. There was relapse after autologous stem cell transplantation in every patient, and there was variation in brentuximab vedotin exposure. TCRdb keeps only in-frame clones here, not all; method: immunoSEQ multiplex PCR. In the table there are 60,000 or so clones, around 90% of which are singletons. This sequence joins TRBV18 and TRBJ2-3, with D possibly TRBD2 on 7 matching bases. The receptor's source is a human donor with classical Hodgkin lymphoma. The input for sequencing was peripheral blood mononuclear cells (PBMCs), taken at baseline. In DNA form, the CDR3 reads TGTGCCAGCTCACGGGCGGGGGCTAGCACAGATACGCAGTATTTT. Its translation: CASSRAGASTDTQYF.